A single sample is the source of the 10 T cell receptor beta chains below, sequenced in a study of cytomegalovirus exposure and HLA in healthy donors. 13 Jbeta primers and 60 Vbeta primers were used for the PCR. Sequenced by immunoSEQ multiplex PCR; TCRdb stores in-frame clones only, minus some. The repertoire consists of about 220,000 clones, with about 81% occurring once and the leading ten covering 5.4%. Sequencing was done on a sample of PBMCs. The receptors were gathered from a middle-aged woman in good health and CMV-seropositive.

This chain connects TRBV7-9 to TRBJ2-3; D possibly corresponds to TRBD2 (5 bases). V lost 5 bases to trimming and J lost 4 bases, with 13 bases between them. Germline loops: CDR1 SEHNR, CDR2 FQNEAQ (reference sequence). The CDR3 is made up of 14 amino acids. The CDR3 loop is CASSHYEGADTQYF. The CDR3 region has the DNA TGTGCCAGCAGCCACTACGAGGGTGCAGATACGCAGTATTTT.

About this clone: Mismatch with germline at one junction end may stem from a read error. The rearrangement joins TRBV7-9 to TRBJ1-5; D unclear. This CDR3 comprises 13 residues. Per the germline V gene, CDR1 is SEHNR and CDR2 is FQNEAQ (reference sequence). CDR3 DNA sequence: TGTTCCAGCAGCTTAGAATCGAATCAGCCCCAGCATTTT. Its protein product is CSSSLESNQPQHF.

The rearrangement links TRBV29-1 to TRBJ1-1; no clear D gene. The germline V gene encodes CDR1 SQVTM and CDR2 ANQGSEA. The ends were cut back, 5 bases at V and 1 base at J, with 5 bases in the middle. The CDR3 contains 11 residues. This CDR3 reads CSVSGNTEAFF. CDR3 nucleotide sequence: TGCAGCGTTTCAGGGAACACTGAAGCTTTCTTT.

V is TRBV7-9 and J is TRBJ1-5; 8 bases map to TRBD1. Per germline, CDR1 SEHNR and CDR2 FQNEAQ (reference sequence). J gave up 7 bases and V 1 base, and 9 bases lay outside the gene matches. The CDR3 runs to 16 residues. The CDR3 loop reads CASSLGVDRVSQPQHF. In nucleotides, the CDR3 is TGTGCCAGCAGCTTAGGCGTGGACAGGGTGAGCCAGCCCCAGCATTTT. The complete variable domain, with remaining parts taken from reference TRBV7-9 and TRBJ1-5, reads DTGVSQNPRHKITKRGQNVTFRCDPISEHNRLYWYRQTLGQGPEFLTYFQNEAQLEKSRLLSDRFSAERPKGSFSTLEIQRTEQGDSAMYLCASSLGVDRVSQPQHFGDGTRLSIL.

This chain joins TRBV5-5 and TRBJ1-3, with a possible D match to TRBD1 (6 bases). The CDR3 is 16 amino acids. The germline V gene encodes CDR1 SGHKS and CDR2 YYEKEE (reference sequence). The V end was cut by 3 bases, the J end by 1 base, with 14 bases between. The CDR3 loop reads CASSSQGKPSGNTIYF. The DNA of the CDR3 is TGTGCCAGCAGCTCCCAGGGGAAACCGTCTGGAAACACCATATATTTT.

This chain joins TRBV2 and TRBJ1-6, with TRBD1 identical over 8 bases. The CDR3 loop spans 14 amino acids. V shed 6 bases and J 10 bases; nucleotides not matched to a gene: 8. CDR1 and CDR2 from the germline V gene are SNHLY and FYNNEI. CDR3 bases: TGTGCCAGCAGGGGAGGACAGGGCCAATCACCCCTCCACTTT. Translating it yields CASRGGQGQSPLHF.

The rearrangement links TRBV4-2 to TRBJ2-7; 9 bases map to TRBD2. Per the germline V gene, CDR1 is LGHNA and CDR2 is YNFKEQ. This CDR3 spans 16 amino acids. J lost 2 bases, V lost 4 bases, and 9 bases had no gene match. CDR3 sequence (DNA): TGTGCCAGCAGCCCCTTTCTAGGCGGGAGGGCCTACGAGCAGTACTTC. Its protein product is CASSPFLGGRAYEQYF.

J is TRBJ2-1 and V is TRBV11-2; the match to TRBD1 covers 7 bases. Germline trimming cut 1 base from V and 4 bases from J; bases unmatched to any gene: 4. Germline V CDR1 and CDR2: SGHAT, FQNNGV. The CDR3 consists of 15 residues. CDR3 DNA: TGTGCCAGCAGCTTAGCCGGGGACAGATACAATGAGCAGTTCTTC. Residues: CASSLAGDRYNEQFF.

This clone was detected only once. The CDR3 coding sequence is TGTGCCAGCAGCCAAGTCGGGGTCGATGGCTACACCTTC. Its protein product is CASSQVGVDGYTF. The rearrangement uses TRBV4-2 and TRBJ1-2; no reliable D call. The V end was cut by 1 base, the J end by 6 bases, with 9 bases between. Germline V CDR1 and CDR2: LGHNA, YNFKEQ. CDR3 length: 13 amino acids.

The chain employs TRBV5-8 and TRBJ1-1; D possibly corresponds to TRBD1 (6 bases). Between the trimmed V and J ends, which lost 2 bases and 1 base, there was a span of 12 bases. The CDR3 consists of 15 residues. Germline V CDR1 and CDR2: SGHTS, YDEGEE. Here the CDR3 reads CASSLTGTPNTEAFF. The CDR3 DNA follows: TGTGCCAGCAGCTTAACCGGGACACCGAACACTGAAGCTTTCTTT.